This TCR beta chain comes out of a study of T cell repertoires in cytomegalovirus infection. Across the study: CMV infection and matching HLA type were both indicated by public TCR beta signatures.

Each CDR3 protein gets one entry after TCRdb re-called the reads with MiXCR. The sample shows 600,000 to 800,000 distinct CDR3 sequences, 20% to 25% of them seen only once. What was sequenced was CD8+ T cells from PBMCs. This TCR came from a human donor in good health (CMV status not recorded). Some clones in this sample may be carry-over from other donors' samples.

The DNA of the CDR3 is TGCAGCGTCCGGCAGGGAGGGAGGAATGAGCAGTTCTTC. Protein sequence: CSVRQGGRNEQFF. The chain uses TRBV29-1 and TRBJ2-1; 7 nucleotides line up with TRBD2. Trimming removed 6 bases from V and 7 bases from J; junction bases left unmatched: 9. Germline CDR1 and CDR2: SQVTM and ANQGSEA. CDR3 length: 13 residues.